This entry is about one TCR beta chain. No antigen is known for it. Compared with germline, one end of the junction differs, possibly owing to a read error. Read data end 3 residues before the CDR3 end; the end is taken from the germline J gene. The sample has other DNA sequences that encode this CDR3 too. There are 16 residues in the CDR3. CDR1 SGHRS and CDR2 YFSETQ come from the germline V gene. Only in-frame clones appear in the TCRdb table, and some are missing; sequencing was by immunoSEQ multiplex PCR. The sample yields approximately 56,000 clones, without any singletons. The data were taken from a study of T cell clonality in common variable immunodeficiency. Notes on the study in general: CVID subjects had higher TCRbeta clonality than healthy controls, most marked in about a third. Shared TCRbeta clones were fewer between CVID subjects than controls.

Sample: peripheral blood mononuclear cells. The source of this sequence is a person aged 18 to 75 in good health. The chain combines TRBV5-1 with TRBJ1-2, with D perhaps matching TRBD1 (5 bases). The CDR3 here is CASSAKGTGANYGYTF. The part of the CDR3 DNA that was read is TGCGCCAGCAGCGCCAAAGGAACAGGAGCTAACTATGGT.